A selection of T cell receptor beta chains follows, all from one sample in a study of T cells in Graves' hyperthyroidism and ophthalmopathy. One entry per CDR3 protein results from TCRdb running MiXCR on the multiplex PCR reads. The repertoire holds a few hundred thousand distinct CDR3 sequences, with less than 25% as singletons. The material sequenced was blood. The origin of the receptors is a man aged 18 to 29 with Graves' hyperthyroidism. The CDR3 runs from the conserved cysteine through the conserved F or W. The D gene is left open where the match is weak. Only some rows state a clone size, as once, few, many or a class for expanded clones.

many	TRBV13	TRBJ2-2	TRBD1	TGTGCCAGCAGCCAACGCCCGGGACAGCTAAACACCGGGGAGCTGTTTTTT	CASSQRPGQLNTGELFF
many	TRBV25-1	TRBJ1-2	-	TGTGCCAGCAGTGGGCCTTCAGACAGGAACTATGGCTACACCTTC	CASSGPSDRNYGYTF
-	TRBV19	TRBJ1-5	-	TGTGCCAGTAGTATAGATCTTGCACAGGGAGGGCAGCCCCAGCATTTT	CASSIDLAQGGQPQHF
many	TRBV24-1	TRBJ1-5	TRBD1	TGTGCCACCAGTGATTCACAGGGGCAGGGGCAGCCCCAGCATTTT	CATSDSQGQGQPQHF
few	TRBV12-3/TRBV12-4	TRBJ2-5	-	TGTGCCAGCAGTTTATTCCTAGAAGAGACCCAGTACTTC	CASSLFLEETQYF
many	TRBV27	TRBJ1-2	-	TGTGCCAGCAGTTTATCATCTGGCTATGGCTACACCTTC	CASSLSSGYGYTF
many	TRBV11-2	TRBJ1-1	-	TGTGCCAGCAGCTTGAGACCGGACACTGAAGCTTTCTTT	CASSLRPDTEAFF
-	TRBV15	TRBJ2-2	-	TGTGCCACCAGCAGATGGACGGATAACACCGGGGAGCTGTTTTTT	CATSRWTDNTGELFF
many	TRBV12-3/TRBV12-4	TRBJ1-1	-	TGTGCCACTAATAGAGATACGGCTGAAGCTTTCTTT	CATNRDTAEAFF
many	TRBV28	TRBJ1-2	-	TGTGCCAGCAGTTTTCACGCTAACTATGGCTACACCTTC	CASSFHANYGYTF
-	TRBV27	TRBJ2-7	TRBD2	TGTGCCAGCAGTTGGGCGGGGGGACGAAACCACGAGCAGTACTTC	CASSWAGGRNHEQYF
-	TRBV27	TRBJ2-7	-	TGTGCCAGCAGTTTATCCGCGACGGTCGGCTCTCTCGGATACGAGCAGTACTTC	CASSLSATVGSLGYEQYF
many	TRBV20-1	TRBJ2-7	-	TGCAGTGCTAGGAGCGACGCCTACGAGCAGTACTTC	CSARSDAYEQYF
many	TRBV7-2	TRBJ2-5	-	TGTGCCAGCAGCTCCAGGGGAGAGGAGCAAGAGACCCAGTACTTC	CASSSRGEEQETQYF
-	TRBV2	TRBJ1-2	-	TGTGCCAGCAGGACGGCCGTTAACTATGGCTACACCTTC	CASRTAVNYGYTF
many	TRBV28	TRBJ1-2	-	TGTGCCAGCAGTTTGCGGATTGGGGGAGGCTACACCTTC	CASSLRIGGGYTF
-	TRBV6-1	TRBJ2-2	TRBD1	TGTGCCAGCACCCCCCGGGCAGGGGGCAGCACCGGGGAGCTGTTTTTT	CASTPRAGGSTGELFF
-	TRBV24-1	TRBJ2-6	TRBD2	TGTGCCACCAGTGCCGGGGGGATCTCTGGGGCCAACGTCCTGACTTTC	CATSAGGISGANVLTF
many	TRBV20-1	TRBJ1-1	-	TGCAGTGCTCTGACAGGAGCGAACACTGAAGCTTTCTTT	CSALTGANTEAFF
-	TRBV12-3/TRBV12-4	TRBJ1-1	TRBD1	TGTGCCAGCAGTTTAGGAGACGACAGGGGTCGAAAAGCTTTCTTT	CASSLGDDRGRKAFF
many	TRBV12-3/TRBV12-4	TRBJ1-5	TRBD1	TGTGCCAGCAGTTTACAGGGACAGGGGATGCAGCCCCAGCATTTT	CASSLQGQGMQPQHF
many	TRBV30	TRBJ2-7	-	TGTGCCTGGATGACCGGAGGCGAGCAGTACTTC	CAWMTGGEQYF
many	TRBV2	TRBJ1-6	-	TGTGCCAGCAACGGGGACACGGGCTATTCACCCCTCCACTTT	CASNGDTGYSPLHF
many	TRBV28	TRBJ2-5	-	TGTGCCAGCAGTTACGGACGGGACCAAGAGACCCAGTACTTC	CASSYGRDQETQYF
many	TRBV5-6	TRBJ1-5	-	TGTGCCAGCAGCTTGTGGCAAAACTGGCAGCCCCAGCATTTT	CASSLWQNWQPQHF
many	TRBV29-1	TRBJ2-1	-	TGCAGCGTTCCCCGGGACATCCAATACAATGAGCAGTTCTTC	CSVPRDIQYNEQFF
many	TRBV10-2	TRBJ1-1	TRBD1	TGCGCCAGCAGTGTGGACAGGAAAACTGAAGCTTTCTTT	CASSVDRKTEAFF
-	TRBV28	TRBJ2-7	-	TGTGCCAGCAGTATCACTGGGGATGCCTACGAGCAGTACTTC	CASSITGDAYEQYF
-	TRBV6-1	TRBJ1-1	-	TGTGCCAGCAGTGAAGGGATACTCAAAGGGGCTTTCTTT	CASSEGILKGAFF
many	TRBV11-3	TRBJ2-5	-	TGTGCCAGCAGCCAGACCGGGGCATTCCAAGAGACCCAGTACTTC	CASSQTGAFQETQYF
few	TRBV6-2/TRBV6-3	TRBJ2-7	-	TGTGCCAGCAGAAGGGACGGAGTGACGCAGTACTTC	CASRRDGVTQYF